This T cell receptor (beta chain) was sequenced during a study of T cell repertoires in cytomegalovirus infection (dated by TCRdb to the late 2010s). Regarding the study in general: Donor HLA type was relevant to the analysis, because carriage of CMV infection together with the matching HLA type was indicated by public TCR beta signatures. Broader findings and caveats from the paper: In the ex vivo response, HLA-C-restricted CMV-specific TCR beta clonotypes were dominant, and in two of eight donors the single most frequent clonotype came from this HLA-C-restricted group. In both this cohort and an independent cohort of some 350 donors, the cumulative frequency of public TCR beta family members distinguished carriers of CMV infection plus the relevant HLA type.

TCRdb records Illumina HiSeq 1500 as the sequencer. Using fastp trimming at Q25 and MiXCR clonotype assembly, TCRdb reanalyzed the public sequencing data and kept in-frame beta chains. Rows are unified per CDR3 protein, each entry keeping the most common DNA and genes. The sample records about 260,000 distinct CDR3 sequences, roughly 15% of which are singletons. The ten biggest clones cover about 8.7% of the sample. In its sample, this clonotype was seen many times. Its antigen has not been determined. No base quality information exists; no much larger clone differs at one position. From the cysteine through the phenylalanine, the CDR3 covers 14 amino acids. Of all the DNA, just the CDR3 is kept, 42 bases in frame from base 1. The germline V gene yields SGHVS for CDR1 and FQNEAQ for CDR2. Trimming takes 5 bases from V and 2 bases from J, and the germline ends sit 12 bases apart.

The chain is assembled from TRBV7-8 and TRBJ1-1; matching of 5 bases hints at TRBD1 as the D gene. This clonotype was sampled from a human donor in good health (CMV status not recorded). Some clones in this sample may be carry-over from other donors' samples. Sequencing used PBMCs. The sequenced DNA: TGTGCCAGCAGCCTCCGGGACGGTAACACTGAAGCTTTCTTT. Translation gives CASSLRDGNTEAFF.